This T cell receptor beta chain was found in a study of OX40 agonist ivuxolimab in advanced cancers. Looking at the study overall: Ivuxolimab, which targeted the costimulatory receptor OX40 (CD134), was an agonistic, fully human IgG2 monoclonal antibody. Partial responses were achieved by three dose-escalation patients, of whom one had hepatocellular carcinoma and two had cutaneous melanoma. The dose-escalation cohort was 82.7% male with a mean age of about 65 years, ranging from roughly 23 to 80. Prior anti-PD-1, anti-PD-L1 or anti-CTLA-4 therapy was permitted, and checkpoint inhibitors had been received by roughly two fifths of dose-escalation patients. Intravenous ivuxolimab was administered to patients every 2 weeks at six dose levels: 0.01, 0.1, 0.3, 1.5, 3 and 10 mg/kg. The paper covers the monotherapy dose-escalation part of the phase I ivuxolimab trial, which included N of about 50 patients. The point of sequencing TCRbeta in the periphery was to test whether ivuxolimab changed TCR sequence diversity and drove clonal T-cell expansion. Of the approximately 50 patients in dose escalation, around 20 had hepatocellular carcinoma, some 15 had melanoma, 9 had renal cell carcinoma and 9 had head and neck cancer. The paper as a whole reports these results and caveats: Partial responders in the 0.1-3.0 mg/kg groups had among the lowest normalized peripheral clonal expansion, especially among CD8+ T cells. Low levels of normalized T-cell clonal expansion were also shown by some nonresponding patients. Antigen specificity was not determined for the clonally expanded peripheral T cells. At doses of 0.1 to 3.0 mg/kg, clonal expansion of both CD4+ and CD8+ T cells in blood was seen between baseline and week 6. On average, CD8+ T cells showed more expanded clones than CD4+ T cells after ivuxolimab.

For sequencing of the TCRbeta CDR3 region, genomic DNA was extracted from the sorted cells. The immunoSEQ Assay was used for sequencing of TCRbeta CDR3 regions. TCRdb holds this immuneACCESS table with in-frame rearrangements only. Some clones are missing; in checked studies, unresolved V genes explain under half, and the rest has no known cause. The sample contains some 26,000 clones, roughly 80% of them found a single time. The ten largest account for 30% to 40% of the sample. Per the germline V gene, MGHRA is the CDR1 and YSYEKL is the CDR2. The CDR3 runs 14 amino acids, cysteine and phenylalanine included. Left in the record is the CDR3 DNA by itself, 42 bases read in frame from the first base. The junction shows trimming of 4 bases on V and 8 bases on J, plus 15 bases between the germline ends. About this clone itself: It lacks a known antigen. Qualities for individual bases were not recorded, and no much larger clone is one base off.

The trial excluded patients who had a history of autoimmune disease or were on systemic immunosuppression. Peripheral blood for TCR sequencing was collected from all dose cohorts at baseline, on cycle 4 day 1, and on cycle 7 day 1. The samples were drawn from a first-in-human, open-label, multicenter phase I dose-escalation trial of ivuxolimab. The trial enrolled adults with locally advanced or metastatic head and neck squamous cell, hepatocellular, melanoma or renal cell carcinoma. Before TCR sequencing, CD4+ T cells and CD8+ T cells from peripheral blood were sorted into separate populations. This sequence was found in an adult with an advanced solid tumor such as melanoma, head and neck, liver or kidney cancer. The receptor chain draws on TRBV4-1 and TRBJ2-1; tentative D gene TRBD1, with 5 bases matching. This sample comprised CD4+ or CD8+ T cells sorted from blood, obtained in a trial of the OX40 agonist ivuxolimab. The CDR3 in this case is CASSPGQVRDEQFF. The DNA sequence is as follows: TGCGCCAGCAGCCCCGGACAAGTTAGGGATGAGCAGTTCTTC.